These 27 T cell receptor beta chains were sequenced from one sample in a study of T-cell reconstitution after alpha-beta-depleted transplantation in children. Unique molecular identifiers were used in preparing the TCRbeta library. MiXCR, run by TCRdb on the PCR reads, gives a single entry per CDR3 protein. The data contain a few hundred thousand distinct CDR3 sequences, less than 15% of them singletons. The source material was PBMCs, sampled from the stem cell graft. Receptors originate from a human donor who donated a stem cell graft to a child with Fanconi anemia.

This clonotype was seen at least ten times. V is TRBV7-9 and J is TRBJ2-1; D is unclear. This CDR3 has 13 amino acids. Germline V gives CDR1 SEHNR, CDR2 FQNEAQ (reference sequence). The V end was cut by 3 bases, the J end by 10 bases, with 13 bases between. CDR3 sequence reads: CASSLILSQEQFF. CDR3 coding DNA: TGTGCCAGCAGCTTGATCTTGAGCCAAGAGCAGTTCTTC.

The table lists this clonotype with many counts. The chain combines TRBV10-1 with TRBJ2-3; D is undetermined. CDR1 is WNHNN and CDR2 is SYGVQD in the germline V gene (reference sequence). Trimming took off 4 bases at V and 2 bases at J, with 7 bases between the two ends. The CDR3 has 13 amino acids. CDR3 amino acids: CASSAQFTDTQYF. The CDR3 coding sequence is TGCGCCAGCAGTGCACAGTTCACAGATACGCAGTATTTT.

This rearrangement joins TRBV3-1 to TRBJ1-3, with a weak D call TRBD1 (5 bases). Germline values: CDR1 LGHDT, CDR2 YNNKEL (reference sequence). The CDR3 consists of 14 residues. Trimming pared 0 bases from V and 7 bases from J, leaving 10 bases between. CDR3 in DNA: TGTGCCAGCAGCCAAGAAGGCAGGGCCAACACCATATATTTT. It is translated as CASSQEGRANTIYF. Using reference TRBV3-1 and TRBJ1-3 for the parts outside the CDR3, the full variable domain is DTAVSQTPKYLVTQMGNDKSIKCEQNLGHDTMYWYKQDSKKFLKIMFSYNNKELIINETVPNRFSPKSPDKAHLNLHINSLELGDSAVYFCASSQEGRANTIYFGEGSWLTVV.

V gene TRBV6-1 combines with J gene TRBJ1-3; no reliable D call. The CDR3 consists of 14 residues. Trimming took 6 bases from V and 1 from J, leaving 10 bases between them. Germline CDR1 and CDR2: MNHNS and SASEGT. CDR3 residues: CASRATVSGNTIYF. CDR3 DNA sequence: TGTGCCAGCAGGGCGACGGTTTCTGGAAACACCATATATTTT.

Worth noting for this clonotype: Given a much more abundant clone one base away, this may be a read error. As DNA, the CDR3 is TGCAGTGCTAGCGGATCAATCTCCGGGACCGACGCAGATACGCAGTATTTT. This codes for CSASGSISGTDADTQYF. This sequence joins TRBV20-1 and TRBJ2-3; tentatively, D is TRBD1 or TRBD2 (5 bases each). The germline V gene encodes CDR1 DFQATT and CDR2 SNEGSKA (reference sequence). V was shortened by 3 bases and J by 4 bases, with 23 bases between the two germline ends. The CDR3 sequence is 17 residues long.

The CDR3 region has the DNA TGCGCCAGCAGCCAAGGAGTTAGATTTGGACATGGATTCACAGATACGCAGTATTTT. Translated, it gives CASSQGVRFGHGFTDTQYF. The V and J genes are TRBV4-3 and TRBJ2-3; weak D call: TRBD1 (5 bases). Germline assignment: CDR1 LGHNA and CDR2 YSLEER. The CDR3 is 19 amino acids. V was shortened by 1 base and J by 2 bases, with 22 bases between the two germline ends.

This clonotype was counted ten times or more. The V gene is TRBV5-6, the J gene TRBJ2-3; TRBD1 might be the D (5 bases). Germline assignment: CDR1 SGHDT and CDR2 YYEEEE. The CDR3 loop spans 15 amino acids. Trimming left V 3 bases short and J 6 bases short, with 17 bases between. The CDR3 reads CASSSSPGSVDTQYF. Written as DNA, the CDR3 is TGTGCCAGCAGCTCCTCCCCAGGGTCGGTGGATACGCAGTATTTT.

The chain joins TRBV7-9 to TRBJ1-1; D gene ambiguous. Germline V gene lookup returns CDR1 SEHNR and CDR2 FQNEAQ (reference sequence). V lost 4 bases to trimming and J lost 1 base, with 10 bases between them. The CDR3 totals 14 residues. The CDR3 nucleotides are TGTGCCAGCAGCTGGGGTCGGGCGAACACTGAAGCTTTCTTT. This encodes CASSWGRANTEAFF.

On this clonotype itself: This may be a read error: a much more frequent sequence differs by one nucleotide. Since no conserved phenylalanine or tryptophan closes the CDR3, a read error is the likely cause. The rearrangement joins TRBV7-2 to TRBJ1-3; unclear D gene. CDR1 SGHTA and CDR2 FQGNSA come from the germline V gene. The CDR3 consists of 12 residues. Trimming took 5 bases from V and 4 from J, leaving 6 bases between them. CDR3 nucleotide sequence: TGTGCCAGCAGCCGCCCGGGAAACACCATATATCTT. It specifies CASSRPGNTIYL.

The V gene is TRBV20-1, the J gene TRBJ1-3; no definite D call. The CDR3 totals 15 residues. Germline assignment: CDR1 DFQATT and CDR2 SNEGSKA (reference sequence). Trimming took 0 bases from V and 8 from J, leaving 17 bases between them. The CDR3 DNA reads TGCAGTGCTAGAGACGACACCATTCCCGGGGACACCATATATTTT. Encoded protein: CSARDDTIPGDTIYF.

This clonotype was seen at least ten times. The rearrangement links TRBV30 to TRBJ2-2; the match to TRBD2 covers 7 bases. The CDR3 has 14 amino acids. J gave up 4 bases and V 7 bases, and 9 bases lay outside the gene matches. Looked up from germline, CDR1 is GTSNPN and CDR2 is SVGIG (reference sequence). The DNA of the CDR3 is TGTGCCTTACAGAGGACTAGTGTCACCGGGGAGCTGTTTTTT. Its translation is CALQRTSVTGELFF.

This rearrangement joins TRBV21-1 to TRBJ2-7; TRBD1, as called in the table, went unchecked against the DNA. TRBV21-1 is a pseudogene locus. This CDR3 is 17 amino acids long. Written as DNA, the CDR3 is TGTGCCAGCAGCAAAGAAGCGGAGAGAGGGGGCCTCTACGAGCAGTACGTC. Encoded protein: CASSKEAERGGLYEQYV.

This clonotype was picked up many times. The rearrangement links TRBV12-3 or TRBV12-4 to TRBJ2-1; possibly TRBD1 for D (5 bases). The CDR3 is 15 amino acids. V was clipped by 7 bases and J by 4 bases, with 17 bases between them. The CDR3 sequence is CASTQGGGFYNEQFF. CDR3 in DNA: TGTGCCAGCACCCAGGGCGGCGGTTTTTACAATGAGCAGTTCTTC.

The chain couples TRBV6-2 or TRBV6-3 to TRBJ1-5; no definite D call. V was pared by 4 bases and J by 6 bases, with 16 bases between. Germline CDR1 MNHEY, CDR2 SVGEGT. The CDR3 has 15 residues. Here the CDR3 reads CASSSQRSDTQPQHF. The CDR3 coding sequence is TGTGCCAGCAGTTCCCAACGTAGTGATACTCAGCCCCAGCATTTT.

This clonotype was recorded a few times. This chain uses TRBV7-8 with TRBJ1-1; D not certain. This CDR3 spans 15 amino acids. The V end was cut by 4 bases, the J end by 4 bases, with 16 bases between. The germline gives CDR1 SGHVS, CDR2 FQNEAQ. In nucleotides, the CDR3 is TGTGCCAGCAGCTCAAACTCCCCCAGGAGCACTGAAGCTTTCTTT. As protein: CASSSNSPRSTEAFF.

This chain uses TRBV12-3 or TRBV12-4 with TRBJ2-1; the D gene could be TRBD1 or TRBD2 (5 bases each). V was pared by 9 bases and J by 6 bases, with 15 bases between. This CDR3 has 13 residues. This chain's CDR3 is CASTGPPCNEQFF. CDR3 bases: TGTGCCAGTACGGGACCTCCTTGCAATGAGCAGTTCTTC.

A few counts support this clonotype. J is TRBJ2-3 and V is TRBV11-2, with a tentative D call TRBD1 (8 bases). Germline V gene sequence: CDR1 SGHAT, CDR2 FQNNGV. Trimming removed 2 bases from V and 2 bases from J, with 14 bases in between. CDR3 length equals 16 residues. The CDR3 coding sequence is TGTGCCAGCAGCTTAAACAGGGGGGGTTTCACAGATACGCAGTATTTT. This gives the protein CASSLNRGGFTDTQYF.

This clonotype was seen a few times. The chain uses TRBV11-2 and TRBJ2-6, with 8 nucleotides matching TRBD1. This CDR3 is 20 amino acids long. Losses at the gene ends were 0 bases for V and 0 bases for J; bases not matched to a gene: 10. Germline loops: CDR1 SGHAT, CDR2 FQNNGV. Written as DNA, the CDR3 is TGTGCCAGCAGCTTAGAGAGAGGGACAGGACTCTTCTCTGGGGCCAACGTCCTGACTTTC. Protein sequence: CASSLERGTGLFSGANVLTF.

This chain joins TRBV2 and TRBJ1-6; no definite D call. Germline lookup yields CDR1 SNHLY and CDR2 FYNNEI. V was shortened by 4 bases and J by 11 bases, with 12 bases between the two germline ends. This CDR3 has 13 amino acids. The CDR3 coding sequence is TGTGCCAGCAGTGGAGAGCGCGAGGCACCCCTCCACTTT. It yields the protein CASSGEREAPLHF.

The V call is TRBV10-2, the J call TRBJ2-7; 9 bases line up with TRBD1. CDR1 and CDR2 from the germline V gene are WSHSY and SAAADI. The CDR3 extends over 13 amino acids. Unmatched junction bases numbered 3, after V lost 6 bases and J lost 3 bases. For the CDR3, the DNA is TGCGCCAGCAGGTCGGGACAGGGCTACGAGCAGTACTTC. Translated, it gives CASRSGQGYEQYF.

The chain links TRBV4-3 to TRBJ2-7, with D perhaps TRBD1 (6 bases). V shed 7 bases and J shed 7 bases, with 11 bases lying between them. Germline V gene lookup returns CDR1 LGHNA and CDR2 YSLEER. This CDR3 comprises 11 residues. CDR3 bases: TGCGCCAGCACCGACGGACAGGAGCAGTACTTC. Protein: CASTDGQEQYF.

This clonotype was seen many times. The genes are TRBV29-1 and TRBJ2-7; 11 positions agree with TRBD2. V shed 7 bases, J shed 1 base, and the junction held 6 bases outside the gene matches. The germline CDR1 and CDR2 sequences are SQVTM and ANQGSEA. This CDR3 spans 14 amino acids. The CDR3 sequence: CSASGTSGSYEQYF. The DNA for the CDR3 is TGCAGCGCTTCCGGGACTAGCGGTTCCTACGAGCAGTACTTC.

The rearrangement links TRBV6-1 to TRBJ2-3; D remains ambiguous. The germline CDR1 and CDR2 sequences are MNHNS and SASEGT. The length of the CDR3 is 14 residues. V was shortened by 1 base and J by 0 bases, with 5 bases between the two germline ends. DNA of the CDR3: TGTGCCAGCAGTGAAGTGGGTAGCACAGATACGCAGTATTTT. Amino acids: CASSEVGSTDTQYF.

CDR3 in DNA: TGCGCCAGCAGCGATGACCCTCCTGGAAACACCATATATTTT. It encodes CASSDDPPGNTIYF. The chain links TRBV5-1 to TRBJ1-3; the D is unclear. V lost 4 bases and J lost 2, with 10 bases in between. CDR1 is SGHRS and CDR2 is YFSETQ in the germline V gene. The CDR3 loop spans 14 amino acids.

This clonotype has only one observation. Mismatch with germline at one junction end may stem from a read error. V gene TRBV12-3 or TRBV12-4 combines with J gene TRBJ2-1; D remains unclear. CDR3 size: 13 residues. The CDR3 coding sequence is TGTGCCAGCAGTTTAGGCAGATACAATGAGCTGTTCTTC. Protein product: CASSLGRYNELFF.

The V and J genes are TRBV28 and TRBJ1-2; no clear D gene. Trimming took 3 bases from V and 6 from J, leaving 8 bases between them. Germline lookup yields CDR1 MDHEN and CDR2 SYDVKM. This CDR3 spans 12 amino acids. The CDR3 loop is CASSFHSDGYTF. DNA of the CDR3: TGTGCCAGCAGTTTCCACAGCGATGGCTACACCTTC.

This clonotype was found once. The V gene is TRBV7-8, the J gene TRBJ2-3; 11 bases match TRBD2. With 5 bases clipped from V and 4 bases from J, the junction kept 11 bases outside the gene matches. CDR1 is SGHVS, CDR2 FQNEAQ, per germline. This CDR3 is built from 17 residues. Written as DNA, the CDR3 is TGTGCCAGCAGCGTATATAGCGGGGGGGCCGGTGCAGATACGCAGTATTTT. It translates to CASSVYSGGAGADTQYF.